This T cell receptor (beta chain) comes out of a study of blood T cell repertoires in COVID-19. Study summary: T cells, B-cell-depleted T cells, or PBMCs provided the cDNA or gDNA that served as material.

Germline V CDR1 and CDR2: SGHRS, YFSETQ. CDR3 length equals 15 residues. V lost 0 bases, J lost 4 bases, and 5 bases stayed unmatched. Original handling: Estimation of nucleated cell counts relied on the amplification of reference gene primers. Some clones are missing from TCRdb's copy, which holds only in-frame ones; the method was immunoSEQ multiplex PCR. V and J calls and clone size are those listed in that table; D and trimming were worked out from the DNA. The data show about 140,000 clones, about 87% seen once. The TCR comes from a woman in her 50s with acute or convalescent COVID-19. Material for sequencing was peripheral blood. The chain joins TRBV5-1 to TRBJ1-1; 8 nucleotides match TRBD1. CDR3 residues: CASSLAGTGGTEAFF. The DNA for the CDR3 is TGCGCCAGCAGCTTGGCGGGGACAGGTGGCACTGAAGCTTTCTTT.